This T cell receptor beta chain is from a study of radiation and T cells in renal cell carcinoma. Study-wide results and caveats: From baseline, blood top tumor clonotypes peaked at 2 weeks post-radiation. Without pretreatment biopsies, baseline tumor clonotype presence was undetermined.

Time point: baseline pretreatment blood. Noted treatment: 15 Gy SBRT to primary tumor, nephrectomy 4 weeks later. The tumor was a clear cell renal cell carcinoma. The data were produced by immunoSEQ multiplex PCR, yet TCRdb's version contains in-frame clones alone and is incomplete. The repertoire consists of approximately 150,000 clones, with around four fifths occurring once and the leading ten covering less than 25%. This clone occurred a few times. The antigen remains undetermined. The sequenced sample was blood, obtained from a patient whose treatment included radiotherapy and nephrectomy. This TCR was sampled from a woman in her 50s with renal cell carcinoma.

As DNA, the CDR3 is TGTGCTAGTGGTTTGGCGGCCAGGGCTGAAGCTTTCTTT. Translation: CASGLAARAEAFF. The rearrangement links TRBV12-5 to TRBJ1-1; D is perhaps TRBD1 (5 bases). Germline V gene data show CDR1 as LGHNT and CDR2 as FRNRAP. The CDR3 spans 13 residues. Trimming removed 1 base from V and 6 bases from J, with 9 bases in between.